The clone carrying this TCR beta chain was observed a few times. In the original analysis: How many nucleated cells were present was estimated from reference gene primer amplification. Sequencing used immunoSEQ multiplex PCR; TCRdb keeps in-frame clones, though not all of them. That table supplies the V and J calls and clone size; D and trimming were determined from the DNA. In the table there are approximately 160,000 clones, 76% of which are singletons. Trimming took off 5 bases at V and 4 bases at J, with 11 bases between the two ends. Germline V gives CDR1 MNHEY, CDR2 SMNVEV (reference sequence). The length of the CDR3 is 13 residues. This record belongs to a study of blood T cell repertoires in COVID-19. On the study more broadly: COVID-19 samples, acute and convalescent, were from the United States, Italy and Spain. From T cells, B-cell-depleted T cells, or PBMCs came the material, which was cDNA or gDNA.

This sequence was found in a woman of 80 years or more with acute or convalescent COVID-19. J is TRBJ1-2 and V is TRBV27; D not certain. The sample consisted of peripheral blood. CDR3 in amino acids: CASSPSGSYGYTF. The CDR3 bases are TGTGCCAGCAGTCCTTCCGGGTCCTATGGCTACACCTTC.